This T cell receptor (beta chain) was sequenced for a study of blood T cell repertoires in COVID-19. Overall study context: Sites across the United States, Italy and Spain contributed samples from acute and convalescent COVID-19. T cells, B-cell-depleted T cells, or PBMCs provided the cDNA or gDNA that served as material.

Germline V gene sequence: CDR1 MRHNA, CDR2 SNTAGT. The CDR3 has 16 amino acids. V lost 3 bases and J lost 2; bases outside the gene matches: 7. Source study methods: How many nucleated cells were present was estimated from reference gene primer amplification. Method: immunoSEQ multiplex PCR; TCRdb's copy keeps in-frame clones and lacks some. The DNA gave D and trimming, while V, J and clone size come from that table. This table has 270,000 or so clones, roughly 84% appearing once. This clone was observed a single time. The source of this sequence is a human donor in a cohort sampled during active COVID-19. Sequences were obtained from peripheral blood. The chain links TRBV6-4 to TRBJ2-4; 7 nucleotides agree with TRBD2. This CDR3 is CASSDASGFSKNIQYF. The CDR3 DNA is TGTGCCAGCAGTGATGCTAGCGGATTCTCCAAAAACATTCAGTACTTC.